The clone carrying this T cell receptor (beta chain) was found once. The source of the sample is a study of control samples from healthy donors and cancer patients. Clones were sequenced by immunoSEQ multiplex PCR, and TCRdb holds only the in-frame ones, with some missing. The data contain 100,000 to 120,000 clones, approximately 84% of them singletons. Looked up from germline, CDR1 is SGHRS and CDR2 is YFSETQ. This CDR3 comprises 16 residues. Trimming pared 4 bases from V and 3 bases from J, leaving 18 bases between. The TCR was taken from a man younger than 30 in good health. The rearrangement joins TRBV5-1 to TRBJ2-3; D may be TRBD1 or TRBD2 (6 bases each). Sequenced material: blood. CDR3 DNA: TGCGCCAGCAGCCAGACTCCTCGGGGGCTAACAGATACGCAGTATTTT. Its protein is CASSQTPRGLTDTQYF. Full variable domain (missing parts from reference TRBV5-1 and TRBJ2-3): KAGVTQTPRYLIKTRGQQVTLSCSPISGHRSVSWYQQTPGQGLQFLFEYFSETQRNKGNFPGRFSGRQFSNSRSEMNVSTLELGDSALYLCASSQTPRGLTDTQYFGPGTRLTVL.